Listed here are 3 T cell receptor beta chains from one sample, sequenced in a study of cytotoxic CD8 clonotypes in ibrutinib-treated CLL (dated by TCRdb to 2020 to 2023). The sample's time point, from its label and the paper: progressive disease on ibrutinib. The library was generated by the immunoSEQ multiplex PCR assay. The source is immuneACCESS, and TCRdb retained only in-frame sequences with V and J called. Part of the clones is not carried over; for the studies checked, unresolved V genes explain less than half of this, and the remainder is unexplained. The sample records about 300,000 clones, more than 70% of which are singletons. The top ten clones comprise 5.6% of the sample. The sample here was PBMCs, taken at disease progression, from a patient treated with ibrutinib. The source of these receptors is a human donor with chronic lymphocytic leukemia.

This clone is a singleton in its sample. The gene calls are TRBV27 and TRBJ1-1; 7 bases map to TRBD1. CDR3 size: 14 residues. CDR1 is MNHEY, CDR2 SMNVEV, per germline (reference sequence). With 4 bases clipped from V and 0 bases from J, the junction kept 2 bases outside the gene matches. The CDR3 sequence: CASSWQGVNTEAFF. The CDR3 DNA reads TGTGCCAGCAGTTGGCAGGGGGTGAACACTGAAGCTTTCTTT.

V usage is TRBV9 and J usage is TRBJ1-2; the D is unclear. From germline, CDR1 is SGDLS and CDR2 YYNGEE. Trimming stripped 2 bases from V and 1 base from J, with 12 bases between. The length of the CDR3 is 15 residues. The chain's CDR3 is CASSVSGIFNYGYTF. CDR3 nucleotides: TGTGCCAGCAGCGTTTCGGGTATCTTTAACTATGGCTACACCTTC.

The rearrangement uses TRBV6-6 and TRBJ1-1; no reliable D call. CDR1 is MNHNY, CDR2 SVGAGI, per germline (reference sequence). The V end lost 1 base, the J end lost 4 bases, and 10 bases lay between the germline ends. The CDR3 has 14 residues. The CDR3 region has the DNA TGTGCCAGCAGTTACTATCAGGAATTCACTGAAGCTTTCTTT. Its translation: CASSYYQEFTEAFF.